The 21 T cell receptor beta chains below all came from one sample that was sequenced in a study of CD8+ T cells in alopecia areata. A sort of pooled cutaneous lymph node cells used CD4, CD8alpha, NKG2D, NKG2ACE and other stains. RNA extraction was followed by reverse transcription into cDNA, which acted as the sequencing template. Measured with immunoSEQ multiplex PCR; TCRdb has only the in-frame clones, and not every one. The sample has about 300,000 clones, none seen only once. The source material was CD4+ T cells sorted from a lymph node. Every receptor here comes from a C3H/HeJ mouse with alopecia areata. Strain MHC haplotype: H2-k.

Regarding this clone: Gene names follow the mouse nomenclature. Coverage ceases 4 residues before the CDR3 finishes, and the germline J gene fills in the end. The chain joins TRBV13-1 to TRBJ1-1, with D perhaps matching TRBD1 (5 bases). The CDR3 totals 14 residues. V was pared by 2 bases and J by 0 bases, with 8 bases between. CDR1 NSHNY and CDR2 SYGAGN come from the germline V gene. CDR3 amino acids: CASSERTTNTEVFF. Partial CDR3 DNA: TGTGCCAGCAGTGAACGGACAACAAACACA.

This clone was counted a few times. Gene names follow the mouse nomenclature. The read terminates 4 residues ahead of where the CDR3 ends, so the germline J gene completes it. V and J are TRBV13-1 and TRBJ2-7; D remains ambiguous. This CDR3 has 12 amino acids. Looked up from germline, CDR1 is NSHNY and CDR2 is SYGAGN. CDR3 protein: CASSDVYYEQYF. CDR3 DNA, as far as it was read: TGTGCCAGCAGTGATGTCTATTAT.

This clone occurred a few times. Genes and germline are mouse. The read stops 4 residues short of the end of the CDR3; the missing end is completed from the germline J gene. Different DNA sequences within this sample yield the same CDR3. V gene TRBV19 combines with J gene TRBJ2-5, with TRBD1 matching over 9 bases. CDR3 length: 14 residues. In germline, CDR1 is FNHDT, CDR2 SITEND (reference sequence). Incomplete CDR3 DNA: TGTGCCAGCAGTCGGACAGGGGTACGAGAC. This encodes CASSRTGVRD. The complete CDR3 protein is CASSRTGVRDTQYF.

This clone was observed a few times. The gene names here belong to mouse. The DNA ends 4 residues before the CDR3 does, and the rest of the CDR3 is filled in from the germline J gene. The rearrangement uses TRBV13-3 and TRBJ2-1, with 9 bases fitting TRBD1. CDR3 length: 15 residues. Germline loops: CDR1 NNHDY, CDR2 SYVADS. V trimming: 3 bases; J trimming: 5 bases; junction bases outside the gene matches: 6. CDR3 DNA (partial): TGTGCCAGCAGTGCCGACAGGGGGATGGATGCT. As protein: CASSADRGMDA. The entire CDR3 sequence reads CASSADRGMDAEQFF.

This clone was seen more than once but under ten times. Gene names follow the mouse nomenclature. The missing CDR3 end, 4 residues past where the read stops, is filled in from the germline J gene. This chain uses TRBV5 with TRBJ2-3; 7 bases fit TRBD1. The CDR3 sequence is 15 residues long. Trimming at V came to 1 base and at J to 0 bases, leaving 1 base not matched to a gene. Germline values: CDR1 LGHNA, CDR2 YNLKQL (reference sequence). The sequenced CDR3 bases are TGTGCCAGCAGCCAAGCGACAGGGAGTGCAGAA. It yields the protein CASSQATGSAE. The entire CDR3 is CASSQATGSAETLYF.

This clone was observed a handful of times. Gene names denote mouse genes. The read falls 4 residues short of the CDR3 end, and the missing part is taken from the germline J gene. In the same sample, other DNA sequences code for this CDR3. The rearrangement uses TRBV19 and TRBJ2-3; 10 bases line up with TRBD2. Germline V gives CDR1 FNHDT, CDR2 SITEND (reference sequence). The CDR3 is 15 residues long. The ends lost 6 bases at V and 0 bases at J; junction bases unmatched: 4. The CDR3 loop reads CASKDWGSSAETLYF. The covered CDR3 bases are TGTGCCAGCAAGGACTGGGGGAGTAGTGCAGAA.

This clone turned up a few times. Gene and germline names: mouse. With the read ending 4 residues before the CDR3 end, the germline J gene is used to fill in that end. Other DNA sequences in the sample encode the same CDR3. The chain recombines TRBV19 with TRBJ2-5; 7 bases are shared with TRBD1. The V segment lost 2 bases and the J segment 0 bases; nucleotides outside the gene matches: 3. CDR1 is FNHDT and CDR2 is SITEND in the germline V gene (reference sequence). The CDR3 loop spans 15 amino acids. The CDR3 loop is CASSIPGQNQDTQYF. The DNA read from the CDR3 is TGTGCCAGCAGTATCCCGGGACAGAACCAAGAC.

Comment on this clone: The germline and genes are mouse ones. The CDR3 is cut off 4 residues early in the read; its end comes from the germline J gene. Distinct nucleotide sequences in the sample also encode this CDR3. The V call is TRBV13-3, the J call TRBJ1-2, with TRBD1 as a possible D gene (6 bases). The CDR3 totals 15 residues. The germline CDR1 and CDR2 sequences are NNHDY and SYVADS. The V end lost 3 bases, the J end lost 0 bases, and 12 bases lay between the germline ends. CDR3 amino acids: CASSGPGTTNSDYTF. CDR3 DNA, as far as it was read: TGTGCCAGCAGTGGGCCCGGGACAACAAACTCC.

In the case of this clone: A single base separates this from a much larger clone, so it may be a read error. The germline and genes are mouse ones. The sequenced fragment ends 4 residues before the CDR3 boundary, so the rest is inferred from the germline J gene. The chain recombines TRBV13-1 with TRBJ2-1; D is unclear. Trimming shortened V by 0 bases and J by 1 base, and 5 bases separated the two germline ends. The CDR3 length is 14 residues. Germline loops: CDR1 NSHNY, CDR2 SYGAGN. The sequenced CDR3 bases are TGTGCCAGCAGTGATGAGACAAACTATGCT. It yields the protein CASSDETNYA. The CDR3 reads in full as CASSDETNYAEQFF.

As concerns this clone: The gene symbols are mouse symbols. With the read ending 4 residues before the CDR3 end, the germline J gene is used to fill in that end. Other nucleotide sequences from this sample produce the same CDR3. The genes are TRBV13-1 and TRBJ2-7; D is undetermined. This CDR3 has 12 residues. Trimming took 1 base from V and 3 from J, leaving 5 bases between them. Looked up from germline, CDR1 is NSHNY and CDR2 is SYGAGN. CDR3 DNA, as far as it was read: TGTGCCAGCAGTGATCTGGTCTAT. Its translation: CASSDLVY. The complete CDR3 protein is CASSDLVYEQYF.

This clone was seen a handful of times. Germline and genes: mouse. The DNA ends 4 residues before the CDR3 does, and the rest of the CDR3 is filled in from the germline J gene. J is TRBJ2-1 and V is TRBV19, with D perhaps matching TRBD1 (6 bases). CDR1 is FNHDT and CDR2 is SITEND in the germline V gene (reference sequence). The CDR3 has 15 residues. V lost 3 bases, J lost 1 base, and 11 bases lay in between. CDR3 region: CASSKKTGNYAEQFF. The part of the CDR3 DNA that was read is TGTGCCAGCAGTAAAAAGACAGGAAACTATGCT.

This clone was seen a handful of times. Gene and germline names: mouse. The CDR3 loop is CASSDRTGRDTQYF. The sequenced CDR3 bases are TGTGCCAGCAGTGATCGGACAGGGCGGGAC. The V and J genes are TRBV13-3 and TRBJ2-5; 8 nucleotides align to TRBD1. The read terminates 4 residues before the CDR3 end, so the remaining end is supplied by the germline J gene. This CDR3 region has 14 residues. The germline CDR1 and CDR2 sequences are NNHDY and SYVADS.

As concerns this clone: The gene names given are mouse names. The read halts 4 residues ahead of the CDR3 end, with the missing end drawn from the germline J gene. Other nucleotide sequences in the sample specify the same CDR3. The chain carries TRBV31 and TRBJ1-2, with 7 nucleotides matching TRBD1. After removal of 0 bases from V and 2 bases from J, the junction contained 3 bases not matched to a gene. Per the germline V gene, CDR1 is GKSSPN and CDR2 is SITVG. CDR3 length: 14 amino acids. CDR3 amino acids: CAWSLARGNSDYTF. The CDR3 bases that were read are TGTGCCTGGAGTCTGGCCAGGGGGAACTCC.

In regard to this clone: These gene names are mouse names. Coverage ceases 4 residues before the CDR3 finishes, and the germline J gene fills in the end. The genes are TRBV19 and TRBJ2-7; maybe TRBD2 (6 bases). Looked up from germline, CDR1 is FNHDT and CDR2 is SITEND (reference sequence). This CDR3 comprises 14 residues. The germline V and J ends were trimmed by 2 bases and 3 bases, with 12 bases remaining between them. The CDR3: CASSIQGLLYEQYF. CDR3 DNA (partial): TGTGCCAGCAGTATTCAGGGACTCCTCTAT.

On this clone: Gene names follow the mouse nomenclature. Read coverage stops 4 residues before the CDR3 terminus; the germline J gene supplies the remainder. The chain links TRBV5 to TRBJ2-3; TRBD2 aligns across 12 bases. Germline lookup yields CDR1 LGHNA and CDR2 YNLKQL (reference sequence). Germline trimming cut 4 bases from V and 3 bases from J; bases unmatched to any gene: 5. CDR3 length: 16 amino acids. The CDR3 loop is CASSPADWGGAETLYF. CDR3 bases read: TGTGCCAGCAGCCCCGCCGACTGGGGGGGCGCAGAA.

In the case of this clone: Gene names follow the mouse nomenclature. The read terminates 4 residues before the CDR3 end, so the remaining end is supplied by the germline J gene. The rearrangement joins TRBV13-3 to TRBJ1-2; D perhaps matches TRBD1 (6 bases). CDR1 and CDR2 (germline): NNHDY, SYVADS. V lost 4 bases and J 1 base, leaving 11 bases between the germline ends. The CDR3 length is 14 residues. The CDR3 loop reads CASSPGQQNSDYTF. Partial CDR3 DNA: TGTGCCAGCAGTCCGGGACAACAAAACTCC.

As concerns this clone: The genes are named according to mouse. The covered CDR3 bases are TGTGCCAGCAGCCCGACAGGGGGCGACTCC. As protein: CASSPTGGDS. The whole CDR3 protein reads CASSPTGGDSDYTF. This sequence joins TRBV5 and TRBJ1-2; 10 nucleotides match TRBD1. The read comes to an end 4 residues before the CDR3 does, leaving the germline J gene to fill in the end. From germline, CDR1 is LGHNA and CDR2 YNLKQL (reference sequence). V lost 4 bases, J lost 3 bases, and 2 bases stayed unmatched. This CDR3 has 14 residues.

This clone was found a few times. Genes and germline are mouse. The CDR3 is cut off 4 residues early in the read; its end comes from the germline J gene. J is TRBJ1-1 and V is TRBV19; TRBD1 is a possible D gene (6 bases). Looked up from germline, CDR1 is FNHDT and CDR2 is SITEND (reference sequence). The CDR3 covers 13 residues. CDR3 bases read: TGTGCCAGCAGTATAAAGGGGGGGACA. It encodes CASSIKGGT. The whole CDR3 protein reads CASSIKGGTEVFF.

Remarks on this clone: Any gene name here is a mouse gene name. Other DNA sequences from this sample encode an identical CDR3 as well. Incomplete CDR3 DNA: TGTGCCAGCAGTGATGGAGGACAGGGGGGTGCAGAA. Translation gives CASSDGGQGGAE. In full, the CDR3 is CASSDGGQGGAETLYF. The chain has TRBV13-1 and TRBJ2-3, with 10 positions matching TRBD1. The CDR3 extends 4 residues past the end of the read, so its final part is completed from the germline J gene. J was trimmed by 1 base and V by 0 bases; bases with no gene match: 2. Germline V gene sequence: CDR1 NSHNY, CDR2 SYGAGN. The CDR3 sequence is 16 residues long.

This clone has more than one count but fewer than ten. This may be a read error, as it is one base from a much larger clone. The germline and genes are mouse ones. The CDR3 end is not reached by the read, which stops 4 residues before it; the germline J gene fills it in. The same CDR3 arises from other DNA sequences in this sample as well. The chain carries TRBV14 and TRBJ2-5; 8 nucleotides align to TRBD2. The CDR3 loop spans 14 amino acids. V was pared by 2 bases and J by 3 bases, with 2 bases of the junction left unmatched. CDR1 is SGHDT and CDR2 is FRDEAV in the germline V gene. The CDR3: CASSLPGGQDTQYF. The CDR3 bases that were read are TGTGCCAGCAGTTTACCTGGGGGGCAAGAC.

This clone showed up just a few times. This may arise from a read error, as a much more abundant clone is one base away. Gene names and germline match the mouse. Read data end 4 residues before the CDR3 end; the end is taken from the germline J gene. This rearrangement joins TRBV13-1 to TRBJ2-4, with D tentatively TRBD1 (5 bases). CDR3 length: 12 amino acids. CDR1 NSHNY and CDR2 SYGAGN come from the germline V gene. The CDR3 DNA, read in part, is TGTGCCAGCAGTGGGACAAAAAAC. Encoded protein: CASSGTKN. From start to end, the CDR3 is CASSGTKNTLYF.